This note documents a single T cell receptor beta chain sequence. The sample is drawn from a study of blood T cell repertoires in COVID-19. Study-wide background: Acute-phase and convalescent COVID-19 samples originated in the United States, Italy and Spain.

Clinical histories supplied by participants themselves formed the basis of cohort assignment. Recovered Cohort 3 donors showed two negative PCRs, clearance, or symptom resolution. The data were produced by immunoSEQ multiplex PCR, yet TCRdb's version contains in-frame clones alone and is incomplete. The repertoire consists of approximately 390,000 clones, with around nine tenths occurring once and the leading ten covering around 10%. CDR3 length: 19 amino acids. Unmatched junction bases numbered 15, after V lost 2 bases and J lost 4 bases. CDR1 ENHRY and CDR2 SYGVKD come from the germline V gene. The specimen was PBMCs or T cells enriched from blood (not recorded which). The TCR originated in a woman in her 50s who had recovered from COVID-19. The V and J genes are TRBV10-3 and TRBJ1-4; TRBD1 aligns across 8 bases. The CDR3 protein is CAISEPQSSSDRVNEKLFF. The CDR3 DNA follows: TGTGCCATCAGTGAGCCTCAATCTAGCTCGGACAGGGTTAATGAAAAACTGTTTTTT.